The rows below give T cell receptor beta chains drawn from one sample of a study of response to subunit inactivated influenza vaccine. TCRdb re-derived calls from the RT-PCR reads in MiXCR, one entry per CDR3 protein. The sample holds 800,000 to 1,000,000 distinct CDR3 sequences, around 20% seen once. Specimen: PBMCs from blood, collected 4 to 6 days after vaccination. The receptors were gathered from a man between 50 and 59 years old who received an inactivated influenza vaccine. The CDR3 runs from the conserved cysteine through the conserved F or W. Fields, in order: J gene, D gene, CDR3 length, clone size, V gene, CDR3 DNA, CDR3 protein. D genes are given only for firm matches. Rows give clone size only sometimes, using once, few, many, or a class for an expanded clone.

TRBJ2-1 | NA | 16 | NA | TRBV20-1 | TGCAGTGCTAGAGATTTACAGCGAATCCACTACAATGAGCAGTTCTTC | CSARDLQRIHYNEQFF
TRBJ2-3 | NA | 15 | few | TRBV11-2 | TGTGCCAGCAGCTTAGACCCGGGGAGCACAGATACGCAGTATTTT | CASSLDPGSTDTQYF
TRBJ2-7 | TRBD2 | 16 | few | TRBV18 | TGTGCCAGCTCACCACCGAGCTCTAGCGGGGGGCGAGAGCAGTACTTC | CASSPPSSSGGREQYF
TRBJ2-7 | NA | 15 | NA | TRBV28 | TGTGCCAGCAGTTTACCAGGGGTTGACTCCTACGAGCAGTACTTC | CASSLPGVDSYEQYF
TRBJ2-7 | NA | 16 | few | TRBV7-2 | TGTGCCAGCAGCTCCCACCCTAGAGCGGAGCCCTACGAGCAGTACTTC | CASSSHPRAEPYEQYF
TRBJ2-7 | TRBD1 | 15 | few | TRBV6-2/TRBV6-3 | TGTGCCAGCAGTTTTCAAACAGGGGGCGCGGGGGAGCAGTACTTC | CASSFQTGGAGEQYF
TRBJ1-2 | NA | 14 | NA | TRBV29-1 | TGCAGCGTTGCCCTCGGGGACAACTGGTATGGCTACACCTTC | CSVALGDNWYGYTF
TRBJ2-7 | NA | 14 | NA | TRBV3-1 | TGTGCCAGCAGCCAAGGACTAGACCCTTACGAGCAGTACTTC | CASSQGLDPYEQYF
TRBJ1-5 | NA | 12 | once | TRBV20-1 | TGCAGTGGTCAGAGGGGCAATCAGCCCCAGCATTTT | CSGQRGNQPQHF
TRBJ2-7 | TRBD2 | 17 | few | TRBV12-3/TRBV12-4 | TGTGCCAGCAGTCCAGGGACTAGCGGGGAGTTCCCCTACGAGCAGTACTTC | CASSPGTSGEFPYEQYF
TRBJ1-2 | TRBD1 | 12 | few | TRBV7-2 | TGTGCCAGCAGCTGGACAGGGTGGGGCTACACCTTC | CASSWTGWGYTF
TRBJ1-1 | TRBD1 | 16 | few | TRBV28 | TGTGCCAGCAGTCCGACCACAGGGGTTTTGAACACTGAAGCTTTCTTT | CASSPTTGVLNTEAFF
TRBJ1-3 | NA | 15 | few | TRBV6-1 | TGTGCCAGCAGCCTACTGTCGGGCTCTGGAAACACCATATATTTT | CASSLLSGSGNTIYF
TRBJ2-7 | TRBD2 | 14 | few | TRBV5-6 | TGTGCCAGCAGCGCGGGACTAGCGGGAAGCGAGCAGTACTTC | CASSAGLAGSEQYF
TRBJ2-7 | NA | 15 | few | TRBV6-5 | TGTGCCAGCAGTTACTCGATAATACGGGGGCGCGAGCAGTACTTC | CASSYSIIRGREQYF
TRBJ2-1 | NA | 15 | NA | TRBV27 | TGTGCCGGCAGTTCCCAGGGAGGAGGCTTCAATGAGCAGTTCTTC | CAGSSQGGGFNEQFF
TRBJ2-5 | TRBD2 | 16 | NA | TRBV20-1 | TGCAGTGCTAGCAAGCCTAGCGGGAGAAAGGGAGAGACCCAGTACTTC | CSASKPSGRKGETQYF
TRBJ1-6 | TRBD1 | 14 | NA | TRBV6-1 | TGTGCCAGCAGCGTGGGGGACAGAAATTCACCCCTCCACTTT | CASSVGDRNSPLHF
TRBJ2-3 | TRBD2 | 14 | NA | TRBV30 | TGTGCCTGGAAACTAGCGGGGGGCACAGATACGCAGTATTTT | CAWKLAGGTDTQYF
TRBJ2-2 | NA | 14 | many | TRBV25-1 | TGTGCCAGCAGTATATCCAGCAACCCCGGGGAGCTGTTTTTT | CASSISSNPGELFF
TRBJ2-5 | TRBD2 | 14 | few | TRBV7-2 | TGTGCCAGCAGCTTAGACGCTTGGGGGGGGACCCAGTACTTC | CASSLDAWGGTQYF
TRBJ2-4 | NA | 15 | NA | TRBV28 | TGTGCCAGCAGTCCCGCTCTGGGAGCCAAAAACATTCAGTACTTC | CASSPALGAKNIQYF
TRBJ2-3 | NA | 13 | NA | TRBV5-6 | TGTGCCAGCAGCCCTGGACGCCCAGATACGCAGTATTTT | CASSPGRPDTQYF
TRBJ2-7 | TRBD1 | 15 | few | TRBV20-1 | TGCAGTGCCAGCCCTACGGGACAGGCGACCTACGAGCAGTACTTC | CSASPTGQATYEQYF
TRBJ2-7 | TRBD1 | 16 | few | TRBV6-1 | TGTGCCAGCAGTCTCAGCTCCCTACACAGGGGTCACGAGCAGTACTTC | CASSLSSLHRGHEQYF
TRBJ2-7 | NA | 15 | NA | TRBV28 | TGTGCCAGCAGTTTTCCCCCTAGCGAGTACTACGAGCAGTACTTC | CASSFPPSEYYEQYF
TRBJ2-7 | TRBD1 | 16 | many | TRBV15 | TGTGCCACCAGCAGAGGCCAGGACAGGGGGCTGAATCAGCAGTACTTC | CATSRGQDRGLNQQYF
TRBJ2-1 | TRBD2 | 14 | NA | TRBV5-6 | TGTGCCAGCAGCTTAAGCGGGAGGGACGATGAGCAGTTCTTC | CASSLSGRDDEQFF
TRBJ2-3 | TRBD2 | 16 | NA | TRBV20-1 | TGCAGTGCTAGAGATCCTACTAGCGGGGCATCCTATACGCAGTATTTT | CSARDPTSGASYTQYF
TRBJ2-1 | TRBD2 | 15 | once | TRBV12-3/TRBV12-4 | TGTGCCAGCAGTTCCTCCGGGACTACCCATTCACCACAGTTCTTC | CASSSSGTTHSPQFF
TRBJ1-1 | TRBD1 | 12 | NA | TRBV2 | TGTGCCAGCAGTTACCAGGGGGCCGGAGCTTTCTTT | CASSYQGAGAFF
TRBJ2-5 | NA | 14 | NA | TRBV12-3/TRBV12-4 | TGTGCCAGCAGTTCCCGGGGAGAGGGCTCGGCCCAGTACTTC | CASSSRGEGSAQYF
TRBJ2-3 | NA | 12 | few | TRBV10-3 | TGTGCCGTCTCGGGGAGCACAGATACGCAGTATTTT | CAVSGSTDTQYF
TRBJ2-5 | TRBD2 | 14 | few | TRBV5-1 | TGCGCCAGCAAACTAGCGGGAGGTCAAGAGACCCAGTACTTC | CASKLAGGQETQYF
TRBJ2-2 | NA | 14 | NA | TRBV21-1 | TGTGCCAGCAGCAAAGGACCAGGGGTTCGGGAGCTGTTTTTT | CASSKGPGVRELFF
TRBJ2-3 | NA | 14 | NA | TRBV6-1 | TGTGCCAGCAGTCAGGGGCCCACAGAAGATACGCAGTATTTT | CASSQGPTEDTQYF
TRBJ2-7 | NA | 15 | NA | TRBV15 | TGTGCCACCAGCAATCCGGCGGCATACCCCTACGAGCAGTACTTC | CATSNPAAYPYEQYF
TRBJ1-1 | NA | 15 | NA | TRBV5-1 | TGCGCCAGCAGCGCGGGAGGGGGTAGGAACACTGAAGCTTTCTTT | CASSAGGGRNTEAFF
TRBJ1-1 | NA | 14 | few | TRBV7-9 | TGTGCCAGCAGCCCGGCCTTGAGTGGCACTGAAGCTTTCTTT | CASSPALSGTEAFF
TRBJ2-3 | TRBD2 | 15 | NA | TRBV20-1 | TGCAGTGCTAGGGGGACTAGCGGGGGAGGAGATACGCAGTATTTT | CSARGTSGGGDTQYF